The T cell receptor beta chain under discussion was sequenced for a study of PD-L1 blockade in urothelial cancer. Whole-study context: About 85% of the 29 patients were men whose urothelial cancer was bladder-origin. Blood was analyzed 3 weeks (second dose) and 6 weeks after treatment start.

Synthetic TCR analog templates were spiked into each PCR. The method was immunoSEQ multiplex PCR; TCRdb's version includes in-frame clones alone and lacks a portion of them. Of some 35,000 clones in the sample, 70% to 85% were seen once. Germline CDR1 reads MDHEN; CDR2 reads SYDVKM. CDR3 length: 19 residues. With 3 bases clipped from V and 1 base from J, the junction kept 14 bases outside the gene matches. The material was PBMCs, obtained around atezolizumab (anti-PD-L1) treatment. This clonotype originated in a man in his sixties with urothelial cancer. The chain combines TRBV28 with TRBJ1-5; 8 bases agree with TRBD1. The CDR3 DNA is TGTGCCAGCAGTTTTATGACAGGGGCTTTTCATCAAAGCAATCAGCCCCAGCATTTT. This sequence encodes CASSFMTGAFHQSNQPQHF.